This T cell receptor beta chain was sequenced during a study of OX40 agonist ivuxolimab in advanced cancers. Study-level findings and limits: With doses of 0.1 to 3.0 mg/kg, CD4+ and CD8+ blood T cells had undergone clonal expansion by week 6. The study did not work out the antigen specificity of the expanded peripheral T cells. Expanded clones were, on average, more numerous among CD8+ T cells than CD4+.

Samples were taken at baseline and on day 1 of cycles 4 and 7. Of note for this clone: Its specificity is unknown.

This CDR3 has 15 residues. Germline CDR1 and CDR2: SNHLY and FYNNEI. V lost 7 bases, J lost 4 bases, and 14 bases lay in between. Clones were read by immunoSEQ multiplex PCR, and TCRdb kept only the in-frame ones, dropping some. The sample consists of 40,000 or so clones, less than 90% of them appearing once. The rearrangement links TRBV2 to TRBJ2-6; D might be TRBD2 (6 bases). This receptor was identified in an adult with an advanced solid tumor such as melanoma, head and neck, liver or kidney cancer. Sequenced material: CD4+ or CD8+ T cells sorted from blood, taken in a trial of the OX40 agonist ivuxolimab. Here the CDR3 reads CASTPREAGANVLTF. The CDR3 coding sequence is TGTGCCAGCACTCCGAGGGAGGCGGGGGCCAACGTCCTGACTTTC.